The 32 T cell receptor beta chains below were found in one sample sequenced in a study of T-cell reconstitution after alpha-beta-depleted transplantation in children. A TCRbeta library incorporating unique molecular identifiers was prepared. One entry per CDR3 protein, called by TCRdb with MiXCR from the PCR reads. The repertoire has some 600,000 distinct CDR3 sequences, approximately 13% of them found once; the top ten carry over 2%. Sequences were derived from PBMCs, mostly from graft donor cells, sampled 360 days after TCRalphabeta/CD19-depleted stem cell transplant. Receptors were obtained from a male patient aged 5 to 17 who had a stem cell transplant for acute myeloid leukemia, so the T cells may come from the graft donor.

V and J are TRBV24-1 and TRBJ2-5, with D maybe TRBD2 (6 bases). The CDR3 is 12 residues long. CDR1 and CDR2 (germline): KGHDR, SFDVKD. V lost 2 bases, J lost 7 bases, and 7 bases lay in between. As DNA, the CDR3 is TGTGCCACCAGTGATTACGGGGGGACCCAGTACTTC. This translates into CATSDYGGTQYF.

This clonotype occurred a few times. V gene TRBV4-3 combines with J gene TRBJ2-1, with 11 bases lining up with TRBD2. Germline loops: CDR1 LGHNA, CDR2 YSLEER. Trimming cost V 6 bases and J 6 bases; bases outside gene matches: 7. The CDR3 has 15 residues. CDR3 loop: CASRKGLAVLNEQFF. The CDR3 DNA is TGCGCCAGCAGAAAGGGACTAGCGGTACTCAATGAGCAGTTCTTC.

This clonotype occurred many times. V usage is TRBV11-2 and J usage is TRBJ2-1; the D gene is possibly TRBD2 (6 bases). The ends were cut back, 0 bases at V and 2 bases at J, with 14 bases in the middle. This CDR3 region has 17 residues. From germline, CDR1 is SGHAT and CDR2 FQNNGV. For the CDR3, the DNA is TGTGCCAGCAGCTTAGATCAACTAGCATGGACCTACAATGAGCAGTTCTTC. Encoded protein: CASSLDQLAWTYNEQFF.

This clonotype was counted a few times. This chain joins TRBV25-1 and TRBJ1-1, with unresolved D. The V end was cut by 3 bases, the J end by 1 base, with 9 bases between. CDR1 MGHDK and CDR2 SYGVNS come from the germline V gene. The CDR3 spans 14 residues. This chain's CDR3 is CASSDDLRNTEAFF. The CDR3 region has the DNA TGTGCCAGCAGTGACGACCTACGGAACACTGAAGCTTTCTTT.

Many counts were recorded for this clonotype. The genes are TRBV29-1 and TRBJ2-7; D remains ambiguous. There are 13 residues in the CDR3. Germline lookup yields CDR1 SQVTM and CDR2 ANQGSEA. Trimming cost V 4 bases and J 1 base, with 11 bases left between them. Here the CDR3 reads CSVAGRMSYEQYF. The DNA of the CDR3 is TGCAGCGTTGCGGGCCGGATGTCCTACGAGCAGTACTTC.

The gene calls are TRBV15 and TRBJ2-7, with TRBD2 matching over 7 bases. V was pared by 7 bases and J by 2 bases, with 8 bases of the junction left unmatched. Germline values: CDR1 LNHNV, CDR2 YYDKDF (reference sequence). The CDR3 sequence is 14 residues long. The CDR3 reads CATINAGETYEQYF. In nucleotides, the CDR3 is TGTGCCACCATTAACGCGGGGGAAACCTACGAGCAGTACTTC.

CDR3 coding DNA: TGCAGTGCGAGCAAGGGTACGGAGACCCAGTACTTC. As protein: CSASKGTETQYF. This rearrangement joins TRBV20-1 to TRBJ2-5; D not certain. Germline V gives CDR1 DFQATT, CDR2 SNEGSKA (reference sequence). This CDR3 is built from 12 residues. V was clipped by 6 bases and J by 5 bases, with 13 bases between them.

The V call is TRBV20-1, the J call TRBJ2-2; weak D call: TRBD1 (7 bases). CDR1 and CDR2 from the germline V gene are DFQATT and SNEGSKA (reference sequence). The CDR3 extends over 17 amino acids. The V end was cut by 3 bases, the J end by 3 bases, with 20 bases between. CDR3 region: CSASRLFRGVDTGELFF. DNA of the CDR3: TGCAGTGCTAGTAGACTATTCAGGGGGGTCGACACCGGGGAGCTGTTTTTT.

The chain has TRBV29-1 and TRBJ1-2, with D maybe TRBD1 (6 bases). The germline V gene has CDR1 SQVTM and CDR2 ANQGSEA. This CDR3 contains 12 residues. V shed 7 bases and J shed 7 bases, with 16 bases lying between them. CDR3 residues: CSAIQGPIGYTF. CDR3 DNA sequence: TGCAGCGCGATACAGGGACCAATTGGCTACACCTTC. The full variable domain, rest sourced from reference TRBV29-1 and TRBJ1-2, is SAVISQKPSRDICQRGTSLTIQCQVDSQVTMMFWYRQQPGQSLTLIATANQGSEATYESGFVIDKFPISRPNLTFSTLTVSNMSPEDSSIYLCSAIQGPIGYTFGSGTRLTVV.

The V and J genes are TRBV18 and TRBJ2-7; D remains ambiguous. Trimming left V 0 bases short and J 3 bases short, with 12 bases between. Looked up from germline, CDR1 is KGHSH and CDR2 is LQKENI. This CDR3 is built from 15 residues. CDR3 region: CASSPPVKTFYEQYF. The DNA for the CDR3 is TGTGCCAGCTCACCACCGGTTAAGACTTTCTACGAGCAGTACTTC.

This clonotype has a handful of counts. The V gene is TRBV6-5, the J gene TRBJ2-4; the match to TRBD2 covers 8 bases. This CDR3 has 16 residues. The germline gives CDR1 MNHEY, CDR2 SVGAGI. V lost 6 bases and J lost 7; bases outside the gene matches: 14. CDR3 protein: CASSYQAGRAWNIQYF. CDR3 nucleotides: TGTGCCAGCAGCTACCAGGCCGGGAGGGCCTGGAACATTCAGTACTTC.

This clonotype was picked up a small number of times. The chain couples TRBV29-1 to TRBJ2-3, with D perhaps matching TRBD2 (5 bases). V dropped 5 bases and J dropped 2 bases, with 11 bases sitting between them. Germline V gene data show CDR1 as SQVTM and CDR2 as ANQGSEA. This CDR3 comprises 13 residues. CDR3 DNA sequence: TGCAGCGTTAGCGGACCAGCCACAGATACGCAGTATTTT. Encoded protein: CSVSGPATDTQYF.

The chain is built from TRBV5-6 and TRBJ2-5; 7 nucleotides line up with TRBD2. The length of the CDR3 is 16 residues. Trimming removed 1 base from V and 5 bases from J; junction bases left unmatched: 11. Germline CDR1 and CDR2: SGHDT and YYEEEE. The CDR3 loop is CASSLRGRGSWETQYF. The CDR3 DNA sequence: TGTGCCAGCAGCTTGAGAGGGCGCGGGAGTTGGGAGACCCAGTACTTC.

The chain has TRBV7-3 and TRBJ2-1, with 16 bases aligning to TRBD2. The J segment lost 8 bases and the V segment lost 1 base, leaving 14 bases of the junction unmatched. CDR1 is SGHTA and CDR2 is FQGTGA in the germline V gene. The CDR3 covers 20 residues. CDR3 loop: CASSLIQNPGTSGRADEQFF. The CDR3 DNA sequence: TGTGCCAGCAGCTTAATACAAAACCCGGGGACTAGCGGGAGGGCCGATGAGCAGTTCTTC.

The CDR3 coding sequence is TGTGCCAGCAGTTTAGAGGACAGGGGAGGCTACAATGAGCAGTTCTTC. Its translation: CASSLEDRGGYNEQFF. The chain carries TRBV12-3 or TRBV12-4 and TRBJ2-1, with 9 bases that match TRBD1. The CDR3 loop spans 16 amino acids. Unmatched junction bases numbered 4, after V lost 1 base and J lost 3 bases.

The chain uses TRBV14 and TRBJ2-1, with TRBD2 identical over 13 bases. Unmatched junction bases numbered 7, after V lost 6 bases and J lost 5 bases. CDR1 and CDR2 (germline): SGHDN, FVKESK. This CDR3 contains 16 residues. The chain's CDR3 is CASRPLLAGGNNEQFF. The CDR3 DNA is TGTGCCAGCAGGCCATTACTAGCGGGAGGGAACAATGAGCAGTTCTTC.

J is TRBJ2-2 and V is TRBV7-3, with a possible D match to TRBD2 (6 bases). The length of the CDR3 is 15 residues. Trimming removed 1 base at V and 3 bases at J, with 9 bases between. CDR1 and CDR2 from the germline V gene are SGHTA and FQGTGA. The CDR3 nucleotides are TGTGCCAGCAGCTTAAGCCTAGCGTACACCGGGGAGCTGTTTTTT. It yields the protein CASSLSLAYTGELFF.

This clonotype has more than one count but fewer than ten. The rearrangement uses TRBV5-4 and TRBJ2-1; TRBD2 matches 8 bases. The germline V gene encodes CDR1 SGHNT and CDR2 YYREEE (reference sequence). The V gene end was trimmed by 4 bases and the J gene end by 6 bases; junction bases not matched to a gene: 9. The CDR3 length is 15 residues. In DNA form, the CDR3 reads TGTGCCAGCAGCCTAAGCGGGAGAGGAGGCAATGAGCAGTTCTTC. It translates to CASSLSGRGGNEQFF.

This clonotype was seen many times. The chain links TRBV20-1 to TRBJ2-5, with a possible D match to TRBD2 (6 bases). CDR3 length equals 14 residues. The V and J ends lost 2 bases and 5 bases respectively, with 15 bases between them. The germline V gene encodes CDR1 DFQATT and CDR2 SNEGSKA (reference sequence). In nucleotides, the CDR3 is TGCAGTGCTAGAACGGGACTCCACGGGGAGACCCAGTACTTC. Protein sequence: CSARTGLHGETQYF.

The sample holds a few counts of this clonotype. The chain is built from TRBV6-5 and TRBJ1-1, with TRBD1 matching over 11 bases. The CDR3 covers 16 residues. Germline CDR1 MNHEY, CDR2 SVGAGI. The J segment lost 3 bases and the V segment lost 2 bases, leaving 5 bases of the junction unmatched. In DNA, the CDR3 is TGTGCCAGCAGTTACCTACCGGGACAGGGGGACACTGAAGCTTTCTTT. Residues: CASSYLPGQGDTEAFF.

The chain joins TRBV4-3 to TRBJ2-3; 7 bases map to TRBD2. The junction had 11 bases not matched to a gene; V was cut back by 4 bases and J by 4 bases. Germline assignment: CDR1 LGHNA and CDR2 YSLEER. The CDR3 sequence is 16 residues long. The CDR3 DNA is TGCGCCAGCAGCCCCGGGGTAGCGGGCCCGTCAGATACGCAGTATTTT. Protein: CASSPGVAGPSDTQYF.

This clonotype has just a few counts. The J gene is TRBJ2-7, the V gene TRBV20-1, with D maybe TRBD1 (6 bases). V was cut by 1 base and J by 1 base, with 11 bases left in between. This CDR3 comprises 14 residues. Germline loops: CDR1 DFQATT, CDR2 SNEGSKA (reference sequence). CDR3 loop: CSARGGHLSYEQYF. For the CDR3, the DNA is TGCAGTGCTAGAGGGGGACATTTATCCTACGAGCAGTACTTC.

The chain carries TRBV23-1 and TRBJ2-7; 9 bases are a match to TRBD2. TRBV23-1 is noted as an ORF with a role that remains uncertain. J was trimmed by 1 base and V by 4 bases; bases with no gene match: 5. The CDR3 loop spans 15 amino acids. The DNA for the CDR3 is TGCGCCAGCAGTCTTCGGACTAGCGAGTCCTACGAGCAGTACTTC. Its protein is CASSLRTSESYEQYF.

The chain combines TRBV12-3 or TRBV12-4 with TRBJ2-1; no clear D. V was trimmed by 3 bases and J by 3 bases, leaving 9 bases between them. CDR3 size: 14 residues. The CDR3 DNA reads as TGTGCCAGCAGTTTTCCGAGTGACTACAATGAGCAGTTCTTC. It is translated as CASSFPSDYNEQFF.

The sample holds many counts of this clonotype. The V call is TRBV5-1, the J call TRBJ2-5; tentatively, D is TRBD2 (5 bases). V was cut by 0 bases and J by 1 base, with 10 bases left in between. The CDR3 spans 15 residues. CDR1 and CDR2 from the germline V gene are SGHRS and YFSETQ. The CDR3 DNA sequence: TGCGCCAGCAGCTTGGTTTTGGGGAGCCAAGAGACCCAGTACTTC. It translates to CASSLVLGSQETQYF.

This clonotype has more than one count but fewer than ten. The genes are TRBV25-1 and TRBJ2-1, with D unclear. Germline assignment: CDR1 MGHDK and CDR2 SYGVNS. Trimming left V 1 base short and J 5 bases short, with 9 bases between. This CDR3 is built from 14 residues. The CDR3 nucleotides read TGTGCCAGCAGTGAATTAGGAAACAACAATGAGCAGTTCTTC. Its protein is CASSELGNNNEQFF.

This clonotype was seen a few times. CDR3 protein: CASSLASDSSPYEQYF. CDR3 coding DNA: TGTGCCAGCAGTTTGGCGAGCGACTCCTCTCCCTACGAGCAGTACTTC. The rearrangement links TRBV12-3 or TRBV12-4 to TRBJ2-7, with D uncertain. Deletions cut 3 bases from V and 2 bases from J, with 17 bases between. This CDR3 region has 16 residues.

In nucleotides, the CDR3 is TGTGCCAGCAACCACCTAGCGACCCGGACCCAGTACTTC. Its translation is CASNHLATRTQYF. The chain uses TRBV12-3 or TRBV12-4 and TRBJ2-5; D is possibly TRBD2 (6 bases). Trimming removed 7 bases from V and 7 bases from J, with 16 bases in between. The length of the CDR3 is 13 residues.

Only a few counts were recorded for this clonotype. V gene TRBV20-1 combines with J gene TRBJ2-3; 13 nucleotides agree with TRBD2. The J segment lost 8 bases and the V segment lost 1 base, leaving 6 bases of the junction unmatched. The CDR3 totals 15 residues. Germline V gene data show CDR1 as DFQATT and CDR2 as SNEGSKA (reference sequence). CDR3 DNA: TGCAGTGCTAGAGCCCGGACTAGCGGGAGCCTTACGCAGTATTTT. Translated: CSARARTSGSLTQYF.

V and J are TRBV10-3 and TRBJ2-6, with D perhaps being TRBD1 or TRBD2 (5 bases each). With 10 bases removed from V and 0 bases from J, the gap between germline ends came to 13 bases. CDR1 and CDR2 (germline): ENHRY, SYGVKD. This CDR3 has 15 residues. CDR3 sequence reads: CASRGPNSGANVLTF. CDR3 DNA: TGTGCCAGCCGGGGACCGAACTCTGGGGCCAACGTCCTGACTTTC.

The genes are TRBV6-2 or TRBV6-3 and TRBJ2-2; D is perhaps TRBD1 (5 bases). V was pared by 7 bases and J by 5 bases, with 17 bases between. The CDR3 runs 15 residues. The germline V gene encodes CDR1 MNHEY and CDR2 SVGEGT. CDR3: CASTWQGFGTGELFF. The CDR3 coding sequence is TGTGCCAGCACGTGGCAGGGATTTGGTACCGGGGAGCTGTTTTTT.

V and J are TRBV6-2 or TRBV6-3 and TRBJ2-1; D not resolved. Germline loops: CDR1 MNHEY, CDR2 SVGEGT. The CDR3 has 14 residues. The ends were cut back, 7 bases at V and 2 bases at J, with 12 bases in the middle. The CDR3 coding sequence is TGTGCCAGCACCACCCCGGGCCCCTACAATGAGCAGTTCTTC. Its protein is CASTTPGPYNEQFF.